This T cell receptor beta chain emerged from a study of blood T cell repertoires in COVID-19. Recruits, aged roughly 18 to 89 years, lived in some 25 US areas. TCRdb keeps only in-frame clones here, not all; method: immunoSEQ multiplex PCR. Of about 280,000 clones listed, 88% are singletons. Germline V gene data show CDR1 as SEHNR and CDR2 as FQNEAQ (reference sequence). The CDR3 is made up of 12 amino acids. Trimming cost V 1 base and J 10 bases, with 10 bases left between them. The sequence was obtained from an older woman in a cohort exposed to, infected with or recovered from COVID-19 (not recorded which). The chain is built from TRBV7-9 and TRBJ1-1; a weak D match, TRBD1 (6 bases). Sequencing was performed on PBMCs or T cells enriched from blood (not recorded which). For the CDR3, the DNA is TGTGCCAGCAGCTTAGAGGGGGTGTTAGCTTTCTTT. The encoded protein is CASSLEGVLAFF.